Each of the 18 T cell receptor beta chains below was sequenced from the same sample in a study of Graves' ophthalmopathy and Graves' hyperthyroidism (dated by TCRdb to 2016 to 2019). The reads were generated on an Illumina HiSeq 2000. For repertoire sequencing, TCR beta CDR3 regions were amplified from RNA transcripts. The first round was an RT-PCR using HTBI primers with the Qiagen OneStep RT-PCR kit, and this first round was followed by a second-round multiplex PCR, then size selection and purification. The public reads were run again by TCRdb, first through fastp at Q25 and then through MiXCR, and only productive beta chains were kept. For every CDR3 protein sequence, its rows merge into one entry that carries the most common genes and DNA. Recorded for this sample are 500,000 to 700,000 distinct CDR3 sequences; around a fifth of them occurred a single time. The ten largest clones take up more than 5.5% of the sample.

The specimen was peripheral blood. The receptors derive from a woman aged 18-30 years with stable Graves' hyperthyroidism. Some clones in this sample may be carry-over from other donors' samples. Donor details come from another sample of the same person, matched by shared clones.

The table lists this clonotype with a few counts. This chain uses TRBV20-1 with TRBJ1-5; 7 bases are shared with TRBD1. Per germline, CDR1 DFQATT and CDR2 SNEGSKA (reference sequence). The CDR3 loop spans 12 amino acids. V shed 8 bases, J shed 1 base, and the junction held 2 bases outside the gene matches. The CDR3 sequence: CSYRGSNQPQHF. The CDR3 nucleotides read TGCAGTTACAGGGGAAGCAATCAGCCCCAGCATTTT.

The chain has TRBV18 and TRBJ1-2; D might be TRBD1 (5 bases). This CDR3 comprises 15 residues. V lost 1 base, J lost 5 bases, and 14 bases lay in between. Looked up from germline, CDR1 is KGHSH and CDR2 is LQKENI. The CDR3 here is CASSPLSREGYGYTF. The CDR3 nucleotides read TGTGCCAGCTCACCACTATCCAGGGAAGGATATGGCTACACCTTC.

The chain is built from TRBV7-2 and TRBJ2-7; 7 bases line up with TRBD2. CDR3 length equals 13 residues. V lost 9 bases to trimming and J lost 3 bases; unmatched junction nucleotides: 8. Germline assignment: CDR1 SGHTA and CDR2 FQGNSA. CDR3 sequence: CASPVSGGYEQYF. CDR3 DNA sequence: TGTGCCAGTCCCGTGTCGGGAGGCTACGAGCAGTACTTC.

This chain links TRBV12-3 or TRBV12-4 with TRBJ1-2, with D possibly matching TRBD1 (5 bases). This CDR3 is 16 amino acids long. Deletions cut 3 bases from V and 5 bases from J, with 19 bases between. DNA of the CDR3: TGTGCCAGCAGTTTTCTCCAGGGCGGCCACTTATATGGCTACACCTTC. Amino acids: CASSFLQGGHLYGYTF.

This clonotype was observed at least ten times. V and J are TRBV6-1 and TRBJ2-5, with TRBD2 matching 7 bases. V trimming: 5 bases; J trimming: 0 bases; junction bases outside the gene matches: 12. Germline V lookup: CDR1 MNHNS, CDR2 SASEGT. The CDR3 length is 17 residues. CDR3 region: CASSRILAEVYQETQYF. The CDR3, as DNA: TGTGCCAGCAGTCGCATCCTAGCGGAGGTATACCAAGAGACCCAGTACTTC.

This clonotype has only a few counts. The chain carries TRBV6-5 and TRBJ1-2; 9 bases are a match to TRBD1. The CDR3 has 14 amino acids. Germline loops: CDR1 MNHEY, CDR2 SVGAGI. Trimming took 2 bases from V and 2 from J; bases not matched to a gene: 0. In DNA, the CDR3 is TGTGCCAGCAGTTACGACAGGGGGAACTATGGCTACACCTTC. Its protein is CASSYDRGNYGYTF.

The DNA of the CDR3 is TGTGCCAGCAGCAGTGTAGGGAGCGGCGTAGAAGCTTTCTTT. Its protein is CASSSVGSGVEAFF. The chain is built from TRBV11-2 and TRBJ1-1; D not certain. From germline, CDR1 is SGHAT and CDR2 FQNNGV. The CDR3 has 14 amino acids. The ends were cut back, 5 bases at V and 8 bases at J, with 18 bases in the middle.

This clonotype has only a few counts. The rearrangement joins TRBV4-2 to TRBJ2-7; the match to TRBD2 covers 8 bases. Losses at the gene ends were 1 base for V and 4 bases for J; bases not matched to a gene: 6. The germline V gene encodes CDR1 LGHNA and CDR2 YNFKEQ. There are 15 residues in the CDR3. The CDR3 nucleotides read TGTGCCAGCAGCCAAGGAGCGGGAGAGGGTTACGAGCAGTACTTC. Translation gives CASSQGAGEGYEQYF.

This clonotype was recorded many times. This chain joins TRBV20-1 and TRBJ2-7; 13 bases are a match to TRBD2. This CDR3 is built from 15 residues. Trimming took 2 bases from V and 3 from J; bases not matched to a gene: 4. Germline loops: CDR1 DFQATT, CDR2 SNEGSKA (reference sequence). For the CDR3, the DNA is TGCAGTGCTAGAACTAGCGGGGGGGGTGACTACGAGCAGTACTTC. As protein: CSARTSGGGDYEQYF.

This clonotype was found many times. An end of the junction differs from the germline gene, which may be a read error. The chain employs TRBV5-1 and TRBJ2-4; D is possibly TRBD1 (5 bases). Germline V gene sequence: CDR1 SGHRS, CDR2 YFSETQ. The CDR3 has 16 residues. CDR3 sequence: CASSSGYRSTSAIKYF. Here the CDR3 DNA reads TGCGCCAGCAGCTCGGGTTACAGGAGCACTTCGGCCATTAAGTACTTC.

This clonotype was counted many times. The V gene is TRBV6-1, the J gene TRBJ1-2; D possibly corresponds to TRBD1 (6 bases). V lost 6 bases, J lost 3 bases, and 8 bases lay in between. The CDR3 is 12 amino acids. Germline lookup yields CDR1 MNHNS and CDR2 SASEGT. The CDR3 sequence: CASRRQDYGYTF. CDR3 DNA: TGTGCCAGCAGGAGACAGGACTATGGCTACACCTTC.

In this sample, this clonotype turned up many times. The CDR3 region has the DNA TGTGCCAGCACCCTCCCCCCCAGCGGGGAGCTGTTTTTT. The encoded protein is CASTLPPSGELFF. The V call is TRBV12-3 or TRBV12-4, the J call TRBJ2-2; D is undetermined. Trimming shortened V by 7 bases and J by 7 bases, and 13 bases separated the two germline ends. This CDR3 spans 13 amino acids.

This clonotype occurred many times. V usage is TRBV7-9 and J usage is TRBJ1-2, with D maybe TRBD1 (5 bases). CDR3 size: 14 residues. V lost 1 base, J lost 6 bases, and 12 bases lay in between. Germline V gene data show CDR1 as SEHNR and CDR2 as FQNEAQ (reference sequence). CDR3 amino acids: CASSLVGAGHGYTF. DNA for the CDR3: TGTGCCAGCAGCTTAGTAGGGGCAGGGCATGGCTACACCTTC. Full variable domain (rest looked up from reference TRBV7-9 and TRBJ1-2): DTGVSQNPRHKITKRGQNVTFRCDPISEHNRLYWYRQTLGQGPEFLTYFQNEAQLEKSRLLSDRFSAERPKGSFSTLEIQRTEQGDSAMYLCASSLVGAGHGYTFGSGTRLTVV.

This clonotype was counted at least ten times. J is TRBJ2-5 and V is TRBV7-3, with 11 bases matching TRBD2. CDR1 is SGHTA, CDR2 FQGTGA, per germline. CDR3 length: 17 residues. The V and J ends lost 5 bases and 3 bases, in that order; junction bases with no gene match: 11. CDR3 DNA: TGTGCCAGCAGCACCGGCCCCATTAGCGGGGGGGAAGAGACCCAGTACTTC. Translating it yields CASSTGPISGGEETQYF.

The chain recombines TRBV5-1 with TRBJ2-5; 11 positions agree with TRBD2. V shed 0 bases and J 4 bases; nucleotides not matched to a gene: 8. The CDR3 runs to 17 residues. Germline V lookup: CDR1 SGHRS, CDR2 YFSETQ. The CDR3 protein is CASSLVDSGRARETQYF. CDR3 nucleotides: TGCGCCAGCAGCTTGGTGGATAGCGGGAGGGCCAGAGAGACCCAGTACTTC.

This clonotype was observed many times. The V call is TRBV6-1, the J call TRBJ2-7; TRBD1 is a possible D gene (6 bases). The germline V gene encodes CDR1 MNHNS and CDR2 SASEGT. The CDR3 runs to 14 residues. The V end lost 2 bases, the J end lost 6 bases, and 14 bases lay between the germline ends. CDR3 region: CASSEIRTVSEQYF. DNA for the CDR3: TGTGCCAGCAGTGAAATACGGACAGTAAGCGAGCAGTACTTC.

This clonotype was recorded many times. This chain links TRBV7-3 with TRBJ1-1; a weak D match, TRBD1 (5 bases). Germline-derived CDR1 and CDR2 are SGHTA and FQGTGA. Trimming took 5 bases from V and 7 from J, leaving 11 bases between them. The CDR3 length is 12 residues. The CDR3 loop is CASSPGHLEAFF. The CDR3 DNA follows: TGTGCCAGCAGCCCTGGACACCTTGAAGCTTTCTTT.

As DNA, the CDR3 is TGTGCCAGCAGGATTACAGGGGAGGGGGCCTACGAGCAGTACTTC. Protein sequence: CASRITGEGAYEQYF. The chain employs TRBV6-1 and TRBJ2-7, with D perhaps matching TRBD1 or TRBD2 (7 bases each). The germline gives CDR1 MNHNS, CDR2 SASEGT. This CDR3 contains 15 residues. V shed 6 bases and J shed 2 bases, with 17 bases lying between them.